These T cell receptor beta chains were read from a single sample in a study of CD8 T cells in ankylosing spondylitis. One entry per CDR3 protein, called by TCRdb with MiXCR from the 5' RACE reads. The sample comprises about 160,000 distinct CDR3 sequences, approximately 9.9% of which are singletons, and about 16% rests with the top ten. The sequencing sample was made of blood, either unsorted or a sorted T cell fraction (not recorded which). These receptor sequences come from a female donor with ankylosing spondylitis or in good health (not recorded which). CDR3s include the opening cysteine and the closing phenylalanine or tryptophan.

CDR3aa: CASSPKRETYYEQYF; j_gene: TRBJ2-7; v_gene: TRBV27
CDR3aa: CATGTSGYEQYF; j_gene: TRBJ2-7; v_gene: TRBV6-5
CDR3aa: CASSQGQGTGGGYTF; j_gene: TRBJ1-2; v_gene: TRBV4-1
CDR3aa: CASKLRDLYNEQFF; j_gene: TRBJ2-1; v_gene: TRBV5-5
CDR3aa: CASSISGTNEQFF; j_gene: TRBJ2-1; v_gene: TRBV19
CDR3aa: CASSLRTDYNEQFF; j_gene: TRBJ2-1; v_gene: TRBV5-6
CDR3aa: CASSTRLHPYEQYF; j_gene: TRBJ2-7; v_gene: TRBV6-1
CDR3aa: CASSEGWGELFF; j_gene: TRBJ1-4; v_gene: TRBV9
CDR3aa: CASSSRTDHIFPGANVLTF; j_gene: TRBJ2-6; v_gene: TRBV9
CDR3aa: CASSDGQGHYNEQFF; j_gene: TRBJ2-1; v_gene: TRBV2
CDR3aa: CASSLKGIYEQYF; j_gene: TRBJ2-7; v_gene: TRBV12-3/TRBV12-4
CDR3aa: CASSFGREGNEQFF; j_gene: TRBJ2-1; v_gene: TRBV28
CDR3aa: CASSRGLAVNTRELFF; j_gene: TRBJ2-2; v_gene: TRBV4-3
CDR3aa: CASSYGQYYEQYF; j_gene: TRBJ2-7; v_gene: TRBV27
CDR3aa: CASSLPRDPDLHNEQFF; j_gene: TRBJ2-1; v_gene: TRBV7-3
CDR3aa: CSVSGGFEAFF; j_gene: TRBJ1-1; v_gene: TRBV29-1